This T cell receptor beta chain was recorded in a study of beta chain features in type 1 diabetes. Study details: Summed over all samples, the examined sorted cells came to roughly 110 million.

Findings and limits, study-wide: Lower insertion and higher deletion counts appeared at VDJ junctions in type 1 diabetes patients. An over-representation of cells with high TCR expression could result from cDNA sequencing.

TCRB transcripts that were expressed got sequenced, as all of the isolated RNA had been reverse transcribed. Repertoires were generated with immunoSEQ multiplex PCR, while TCRdb's copy carries only in-frame clones and drops some. The sample yields just over 600,000 clones, roughly a sixth seen once. Germline V gene sequence: CDR1 SNHLY, CDR2 FYNNEI. Trimming at V came to 6 bases and at J to 5 bases, leaving 6 bases not matched to a gene. The CDR3 loop spans 15 amino acids. The sample holds a few counts of this clone. Antigen specificity is unknown. Material for sequencing was naive CD4+ T cells from blood. This TCR came from a man aged 18 to 29 in good health. The V call is TRBV2, the J call TRBJ1-6; TRBD1 matches at 8 bases. The CDR3 sequence is CASSRTGLDNSPLHF. The CDR3 DNA reads TGTGCCAGCAGCCGGACAGGGCTCGATAATTCACCCCTCCACTTT.